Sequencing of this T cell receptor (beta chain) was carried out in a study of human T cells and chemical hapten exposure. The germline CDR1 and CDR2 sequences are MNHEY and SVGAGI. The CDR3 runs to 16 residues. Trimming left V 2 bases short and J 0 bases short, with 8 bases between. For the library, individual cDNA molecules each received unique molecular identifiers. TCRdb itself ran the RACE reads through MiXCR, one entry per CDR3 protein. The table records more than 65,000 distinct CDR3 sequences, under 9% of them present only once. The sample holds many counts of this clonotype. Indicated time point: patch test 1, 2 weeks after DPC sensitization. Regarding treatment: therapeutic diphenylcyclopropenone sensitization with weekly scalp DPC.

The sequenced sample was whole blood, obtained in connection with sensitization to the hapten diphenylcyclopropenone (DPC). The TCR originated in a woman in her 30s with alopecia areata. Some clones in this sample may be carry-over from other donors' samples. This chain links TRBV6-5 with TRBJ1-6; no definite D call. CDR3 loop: CASSYRPGSYNSPLHF. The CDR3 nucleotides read TGTGCCAGCAGTTACCGGCCGGGCTCCTATAATTCACCCCTCCACTTT.